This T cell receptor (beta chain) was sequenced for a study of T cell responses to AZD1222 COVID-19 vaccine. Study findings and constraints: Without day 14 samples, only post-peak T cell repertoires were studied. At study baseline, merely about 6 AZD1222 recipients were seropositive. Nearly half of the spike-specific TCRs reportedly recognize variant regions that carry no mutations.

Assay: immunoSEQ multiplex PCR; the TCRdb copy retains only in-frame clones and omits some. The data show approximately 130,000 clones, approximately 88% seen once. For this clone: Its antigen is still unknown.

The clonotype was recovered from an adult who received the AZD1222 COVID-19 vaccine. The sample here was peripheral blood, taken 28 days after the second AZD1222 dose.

The CDR3 nucleotides are TGCGCCAGCAGCTTTGGACAGGGTCAGCCCCAGCATTTT. It is translated as CASSFGQGQPQHF. This chain uses TRBV5-1 with TRBJ1-5; 8 bases match TRBD1. The CDR3 sequence is 13 residues long. Per the germline V gene, CDR1 is SGHRS and CDR2 is YFSETQ. The junction had 1 base not matched to a gene; V was cut back by 2 bases and J by 6 bases.